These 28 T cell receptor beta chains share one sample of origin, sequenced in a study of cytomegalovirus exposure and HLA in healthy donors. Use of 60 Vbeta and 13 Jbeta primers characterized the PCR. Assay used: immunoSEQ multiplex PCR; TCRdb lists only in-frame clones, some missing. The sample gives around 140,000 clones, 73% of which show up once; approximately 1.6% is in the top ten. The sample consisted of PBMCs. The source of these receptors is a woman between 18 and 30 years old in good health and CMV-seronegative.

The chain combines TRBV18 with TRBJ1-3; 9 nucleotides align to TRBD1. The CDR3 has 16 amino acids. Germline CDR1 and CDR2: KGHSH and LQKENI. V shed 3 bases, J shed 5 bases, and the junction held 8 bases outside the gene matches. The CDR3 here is CASSPYMGQGRNTIYF. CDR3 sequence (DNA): TGTGCCAGCTCACCGTACATGGGACAGGGAAGAAACACCATATATTTT.

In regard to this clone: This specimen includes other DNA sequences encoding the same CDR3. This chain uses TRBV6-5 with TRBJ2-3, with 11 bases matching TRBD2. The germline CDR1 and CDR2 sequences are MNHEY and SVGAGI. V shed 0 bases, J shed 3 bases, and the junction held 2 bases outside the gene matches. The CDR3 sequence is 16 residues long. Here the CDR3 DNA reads TGTGCCAGCAGTTACTCCTGGACTAGCGGGACAGATACGCAGTATTTT. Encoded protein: CASSYSWTSGTDTQYF.

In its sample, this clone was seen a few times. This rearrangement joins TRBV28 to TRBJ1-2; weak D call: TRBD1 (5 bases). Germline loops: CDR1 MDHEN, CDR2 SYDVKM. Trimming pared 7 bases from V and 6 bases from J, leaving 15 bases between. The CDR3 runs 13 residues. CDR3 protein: CASTYRRENGYTF. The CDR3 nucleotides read TGTGCCAGCACGTACAGGAGGGAGAATGGCTACACCTTC.

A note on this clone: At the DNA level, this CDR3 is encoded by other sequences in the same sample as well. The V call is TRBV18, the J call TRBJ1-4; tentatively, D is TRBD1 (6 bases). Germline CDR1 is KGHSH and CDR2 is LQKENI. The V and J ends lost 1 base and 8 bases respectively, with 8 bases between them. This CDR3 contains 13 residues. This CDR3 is CASSPQGDEKLFF. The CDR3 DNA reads TGTGCCAGCTCACCACAGGGGGACGAAAAACTGTTTTTT.

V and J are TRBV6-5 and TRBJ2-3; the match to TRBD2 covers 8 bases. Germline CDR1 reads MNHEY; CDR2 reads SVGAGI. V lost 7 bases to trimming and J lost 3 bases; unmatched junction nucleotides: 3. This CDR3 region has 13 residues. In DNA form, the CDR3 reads TGTGCCAGCAAACGGGAGGGGACAGATACGCAGTATTTT. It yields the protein CASKREGTDTQYF.

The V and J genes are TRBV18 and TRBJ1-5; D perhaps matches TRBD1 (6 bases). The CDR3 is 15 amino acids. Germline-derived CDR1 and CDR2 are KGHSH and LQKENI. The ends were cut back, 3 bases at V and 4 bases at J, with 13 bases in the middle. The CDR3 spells CASSPPGHQNQPQHF. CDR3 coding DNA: TGTGCCAGCTCACCCCCGGGACACCAAAATCAGCCCCAGCATTTT.

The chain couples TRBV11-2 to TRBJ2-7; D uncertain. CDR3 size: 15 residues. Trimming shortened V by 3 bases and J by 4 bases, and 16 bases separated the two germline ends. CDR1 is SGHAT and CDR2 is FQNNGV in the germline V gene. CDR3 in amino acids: CASSFSGSNSYEQYF. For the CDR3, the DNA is TGTGCCAGCAGCTTTTCCGGGTCAAATTCTTACGAGCAGTACTTC.

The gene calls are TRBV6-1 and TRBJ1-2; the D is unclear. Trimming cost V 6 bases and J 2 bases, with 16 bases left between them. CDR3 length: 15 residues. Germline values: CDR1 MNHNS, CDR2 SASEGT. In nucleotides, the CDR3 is TGTGCCAGCAGACCTGTTGGGAGAACGAACTATGGCTACACCTTC. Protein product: CASRPVGRTNYGYTF.

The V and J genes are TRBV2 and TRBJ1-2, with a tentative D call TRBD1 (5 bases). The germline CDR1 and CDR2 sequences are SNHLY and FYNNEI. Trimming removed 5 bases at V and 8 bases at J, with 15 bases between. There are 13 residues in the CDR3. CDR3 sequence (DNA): TGTGCCAGCAGTAGGCAGGGAATTCGAGGCTACACCTTC. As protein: CASSRQGIRGYTF.

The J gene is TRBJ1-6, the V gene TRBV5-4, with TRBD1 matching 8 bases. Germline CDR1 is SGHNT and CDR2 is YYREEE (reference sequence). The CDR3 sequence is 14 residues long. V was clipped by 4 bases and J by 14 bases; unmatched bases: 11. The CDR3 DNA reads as TGTGCCAGCAGCACCGGGACAGGAATGTCGACCCTCCACTTT. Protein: CASSTGTGMSTLHF.

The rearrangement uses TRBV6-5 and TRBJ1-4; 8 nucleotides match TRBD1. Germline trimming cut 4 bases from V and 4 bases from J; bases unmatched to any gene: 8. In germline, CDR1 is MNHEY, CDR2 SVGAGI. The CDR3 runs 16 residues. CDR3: CASSWTGTGLNEKLFF. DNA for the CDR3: TGTGCCAGCAGTTGGACAGGGACAGGCCTTAATGAAAAACTGTTTTTT.

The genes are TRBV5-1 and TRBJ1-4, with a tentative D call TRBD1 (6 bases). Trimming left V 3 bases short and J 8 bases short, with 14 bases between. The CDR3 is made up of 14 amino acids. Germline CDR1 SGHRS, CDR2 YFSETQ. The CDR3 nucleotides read TGCGCCAGCAGCTCACAGGGTATCGGCGAAAAACTGTTTTTT. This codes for CASSSQGIGEKLFF.

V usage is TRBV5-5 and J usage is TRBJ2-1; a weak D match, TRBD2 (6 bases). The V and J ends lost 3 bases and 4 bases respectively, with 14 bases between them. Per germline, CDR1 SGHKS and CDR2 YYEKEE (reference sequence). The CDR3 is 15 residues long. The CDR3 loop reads CASSSEASVYNEQFF. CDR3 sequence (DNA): TGTGCCAGCAGCTCAGAGGCTAGCGTTTACAATGAGCAGTTCTTC.

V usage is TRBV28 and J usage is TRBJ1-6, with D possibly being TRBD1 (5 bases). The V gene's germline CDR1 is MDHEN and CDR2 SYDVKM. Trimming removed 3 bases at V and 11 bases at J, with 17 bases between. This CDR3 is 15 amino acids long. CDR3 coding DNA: TGTGCCAGCAGTTTTCGTAGTAGAGGGGAGGCACCCCTCCACTTT. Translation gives CASSFRSRGEAPLHF.

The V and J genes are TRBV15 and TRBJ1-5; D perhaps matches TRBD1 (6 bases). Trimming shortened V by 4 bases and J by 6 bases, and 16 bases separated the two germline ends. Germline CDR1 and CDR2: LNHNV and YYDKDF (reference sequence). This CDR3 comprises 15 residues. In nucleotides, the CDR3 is TGTGCCACCAGCATATCTACAGGGTCAGGTCAGCCCCAGCATTTT. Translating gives CATSISTGSGQPQHF.

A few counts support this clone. CDR3 sequence (DNA): TGCGCCAGCAGCCCAGGGGGACAGGGGAATCAGCCCCAGCATTTT. Residues: CASSPGGQGNQPQHF. The chain carries TRBV5-1 and TRBJ1-5; 10 bases match TRBD1. The CDR3 spans 15 residues. Germline CDR1 SGHRS, CDR2 YFSETQ. V shed 4 bases, J shed 4 bases, and the junction held 5 bases outside the gene matches.

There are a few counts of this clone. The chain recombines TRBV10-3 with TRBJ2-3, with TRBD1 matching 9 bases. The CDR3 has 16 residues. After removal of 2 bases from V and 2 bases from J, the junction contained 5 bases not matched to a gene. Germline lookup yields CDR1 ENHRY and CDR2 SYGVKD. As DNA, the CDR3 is TGTGCCATCAGTGAGCATTGGACAGGGGTCACAGATACGCAGTATTTT. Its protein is CAISEHWTGVTDTQYF.

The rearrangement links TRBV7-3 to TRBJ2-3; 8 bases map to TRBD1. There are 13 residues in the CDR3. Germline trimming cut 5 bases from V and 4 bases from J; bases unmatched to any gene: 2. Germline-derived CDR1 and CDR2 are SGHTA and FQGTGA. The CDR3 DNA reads TGTGCCAGCAGCCGGACAGGGCCAGATACGCAGTATTTT. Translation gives CASSRTGPDTQYF.

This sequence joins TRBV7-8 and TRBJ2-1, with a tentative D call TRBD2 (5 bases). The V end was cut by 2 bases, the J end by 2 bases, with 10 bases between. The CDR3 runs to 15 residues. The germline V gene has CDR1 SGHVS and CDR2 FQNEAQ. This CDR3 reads CASSLSVGAYNEQFF. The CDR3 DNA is TGTGCCAGCAGCTTAAGCGTGGGAGCCTACAATGAGCAGTTCTTC.

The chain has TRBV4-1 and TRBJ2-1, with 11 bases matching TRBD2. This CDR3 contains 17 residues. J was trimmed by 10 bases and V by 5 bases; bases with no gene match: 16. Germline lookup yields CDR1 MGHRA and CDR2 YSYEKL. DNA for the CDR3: TGCGCCAGCAGCGAGTCCAGGACTAGCGGGCGACCTGGGGAGCAGTTCTTC. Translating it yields CASSESRTSGRPGEQFF.

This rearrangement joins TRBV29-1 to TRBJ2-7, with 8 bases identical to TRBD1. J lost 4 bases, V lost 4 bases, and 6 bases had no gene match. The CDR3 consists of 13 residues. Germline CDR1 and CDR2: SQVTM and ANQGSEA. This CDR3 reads CSVVYRGTYEQYF. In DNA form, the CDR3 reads TGCAGCGTTGTATACAGGGGGACTTACGAGCAGTACTTC.

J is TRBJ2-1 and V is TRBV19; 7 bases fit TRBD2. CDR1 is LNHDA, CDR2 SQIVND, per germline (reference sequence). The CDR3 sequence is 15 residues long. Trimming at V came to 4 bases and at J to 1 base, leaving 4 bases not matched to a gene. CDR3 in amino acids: CASSTSGLSYNEQFF. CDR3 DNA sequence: TGTGCCAGTAGTACTAGCGGCCTGTCCTACAATGAGCAGTTCTTC. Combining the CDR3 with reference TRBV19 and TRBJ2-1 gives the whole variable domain DGGITQSPKYLFRKEGQNVTLSCEQNLNHDAMYWYRQDPGQGLRLIYYSQIVNDFQKGDIAEGYSVSREKKESFPLTVTSAQKNPTAFYLCASSTSGLSYNEQFFGPGTRLTVL.

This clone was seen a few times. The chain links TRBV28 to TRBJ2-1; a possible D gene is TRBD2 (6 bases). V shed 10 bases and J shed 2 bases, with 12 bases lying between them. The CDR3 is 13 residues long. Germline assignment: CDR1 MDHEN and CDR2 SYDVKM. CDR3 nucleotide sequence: TGTGCCACATCAGGGACTCCCTACAATGAGCAGTTCTTC. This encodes CATSGTPYNEQFF.

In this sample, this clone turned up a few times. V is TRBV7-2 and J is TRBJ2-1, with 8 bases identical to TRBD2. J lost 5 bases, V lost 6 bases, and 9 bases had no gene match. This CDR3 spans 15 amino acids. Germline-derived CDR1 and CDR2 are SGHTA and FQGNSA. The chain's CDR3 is CASRPSSGHNNEQFF. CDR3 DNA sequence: TGTGCCAGCAGACCTTCTAGCGGGCATAACAATGAGCAGTTCTTC.

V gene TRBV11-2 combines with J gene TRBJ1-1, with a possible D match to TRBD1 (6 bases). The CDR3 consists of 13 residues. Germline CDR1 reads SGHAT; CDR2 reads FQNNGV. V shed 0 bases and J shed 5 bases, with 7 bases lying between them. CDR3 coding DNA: TGTGCCAGCAGCTTAGAAAGGGGGACTGAAGCTTTCTTT. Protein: CASSLERGTEAFF.

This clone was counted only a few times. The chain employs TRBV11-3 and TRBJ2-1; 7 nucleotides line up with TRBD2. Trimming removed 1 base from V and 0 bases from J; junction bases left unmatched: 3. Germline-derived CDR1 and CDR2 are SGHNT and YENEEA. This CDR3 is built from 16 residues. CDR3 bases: TGTGCCAGCAGCTTAGGGGACTACAGCTCCTACAATGAGCAGTTCTTC. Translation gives CASSLGDYSSYNEQFF.

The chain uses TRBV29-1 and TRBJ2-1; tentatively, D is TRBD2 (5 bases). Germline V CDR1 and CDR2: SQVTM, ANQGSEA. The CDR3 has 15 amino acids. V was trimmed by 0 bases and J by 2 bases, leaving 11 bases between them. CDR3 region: CSVEDEGNTYNEQFF. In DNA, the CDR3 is TGCAGCGTTGAAGATGAGGGAAACACCTACAATGAGCAGTTCTTC.

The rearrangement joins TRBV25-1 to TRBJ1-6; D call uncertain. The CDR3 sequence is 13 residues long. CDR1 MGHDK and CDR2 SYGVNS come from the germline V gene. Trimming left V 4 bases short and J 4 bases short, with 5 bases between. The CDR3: CASSGRYNSPLHF. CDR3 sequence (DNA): TGTGCCAGCAGTGGGCGGTATAATTCACCCCTCCACTTT.